A selection of T cell receptor beta chains follows, all from one sample in a study of T cell repertoires in cytomegalovirus infection. These TCRs' antigens remain unknown. One entry per CDR3 protein results from TCRdb running MiXCR on the reads. Counted here are roughly 500,000 distinct CDR3 sequences, roughly a third occurring once; the ten biggest clones make up 15% to 20%. This material consisted of cultured PBMCs, taken from culture after CMV antigen stimulation. These receptor sequences come from a human donor in good health (CMV status not recorded). Some clones in this sample may be carry-over from other donors' samples. The CDR3 runs from the conserved cysteine through the conserved F or W. D genes are given only for firm matches. Expanded clones get a size class; other rows say once, few or many, or leave the size out.

d_call,clone_size,v_call,j_call,cdr3_aa,cdr3_nt
.,few,TRBV4-1,TRBJ1-4,CASSQDPGEKLFF,TGCGCCAGCAGCCAAGATCCCGGGGAAAAACTGTTTTTT
TRBD2,.,TRBV12-3/TRBV12-4,TRBJ2-6,CASSFRRGEVWSGANVLTF,TGTGCCAGCAGTTTTCGGCGGGGGGAGGTTTGGTCTGGGGCCAACGTCCTGACTTTC
.,.,TRBV19,TRBJ1-6,CASSIDLDSSYNSPLHF,TGTGCCAGTAGTATAGATCTGGATTCCTCCTATAATTCACCCCTCCACTTT
TRBD1,.,TRBV7-4,TRBJ1-1,CASRLGTGDTEAFF,TGTGCCAGCAGATTAGGGACAGGGGACACTGAAGCTTTCTTT
.,many,TRBV28,TRBJ1-1,CASRTPWTEAFF,TGTGCCAGCAGGACCCCGTGGACTGAAGCTTTCTTT
.,few,TRBV6-1,TRBJ2-7,CASTPGTLYEQYF,TGTGCCAGCACCCCCGGGACCCTCTACGAGCAGTACTTC
.,.,TRBV6-5,TRBJ2-1,CASSYATSLGFNEQFF,TGTGCCAGCAGTTACGCGACTAGTTTAGGGTTCAATGAGCAGTTCTTC
TRBD1,.,TRBV27,TRBJ2-5,CASSLRDRVVETQYF,TGTGCCAGCAGTTTAAGGGACAGGGTCGTGGAGACCCAGTACTTC
.,few,TRBV7-8,TRBJ1-6,CASSLATDFNSPLHF,TGTGCCAGCAGCTTAGCTACAGATTTTAATTCACCCCTCCACTTT
.,few,TRBV7-8,TRBJ2-3,CASTVRRSAGLTDTQYF,TGTGCCAGCACCGTCAGGAGGTCTGCGGGGCTCACAGATACGCAGTATTTT
TRBD1,many,TRBV7-2,TRBJ1-5,CASSLDRALGSNQPQHF,TGTGCCAGCAGTCTGGACAGGGCTCTCGGGAGCAATCAGCCCCAGCATTTT
.,few,TRBV20-1,TRBJ2-1,CSARDLGSSNEQFF,TGCAGTGCTAGGGACTTAGGGTCGTCCAATGAGCAGTTCTTC
.,.,TRBV7-2,TRBJ2-7,CASSPSKGSGYEQYF,TGTGCCAGCAGCCCCTCCAAGGGGTCGGGCTACGAGCAGTACTTC
TRBD1,few,TRBV7-2,TRBJ2-7,CASSYGTGIFGQYF,TGTGCCAGCAGCTACGGGACAGGGATTTTCGGGCAGTACTTC
TRBD2,once,TRBV27,TRBJ2-7,CASRLAGLSYEQYF,TGTGCCAGCAGGTTAGCGGGCCTCTCCTACGAGCAGTACTTC
TRBD2,once,TRBV2,TRBJ2-3,CASSAPSGSSSTDTQYF,TGTGCCAGCAGTGCGCCTAGCGGGAGTAGTAGCACAGATACGCAGTATTTT
.,few,TRBV5-1,TRBJ1-2,CASSLNFGPSPYTF,TGCGCCAGCAGCTTGAACTTCGGTCCTTCCCCCTACACCTTC
TRBD1,.,TRBV7-8,TRBJ1-4,CASSRDRRPTNEKLFF,TGTGCCAGCAGCCGGGACAGAAGACCAACTAATGAAAAACTGTTTTTT
TRBD2,.,TRBV11-2,TRBJ2-1,CASSPGLAGWGEQFF,TGTGCCAGCAGCCCGGGGCTAGCGGGATGGGGTGAGCAGTTCTTC
.,.,TRBV7-2,TRBJ2-5,CASSPLWGGETQYF,TGTGCCAGCAGCCCCCTCTGGGGAGGAGAGACCCAGTACTTC
TRBD2,.,TRBV24-1,TRBJ2-1,CATSDLGSGGYNEQFF,TGTGCCACCAGTGATTTAGGTAGCGGGGGTTACAATGAGCAGTTCTTC
TRBD2,many,TRBV7-2,TRBJ2-1,CASSSQGLAGGGEQFF,TGTGCCAGCAGCAGCCAGGGACTAGCAGGGGGGGGTGAGCAGTTCTTC